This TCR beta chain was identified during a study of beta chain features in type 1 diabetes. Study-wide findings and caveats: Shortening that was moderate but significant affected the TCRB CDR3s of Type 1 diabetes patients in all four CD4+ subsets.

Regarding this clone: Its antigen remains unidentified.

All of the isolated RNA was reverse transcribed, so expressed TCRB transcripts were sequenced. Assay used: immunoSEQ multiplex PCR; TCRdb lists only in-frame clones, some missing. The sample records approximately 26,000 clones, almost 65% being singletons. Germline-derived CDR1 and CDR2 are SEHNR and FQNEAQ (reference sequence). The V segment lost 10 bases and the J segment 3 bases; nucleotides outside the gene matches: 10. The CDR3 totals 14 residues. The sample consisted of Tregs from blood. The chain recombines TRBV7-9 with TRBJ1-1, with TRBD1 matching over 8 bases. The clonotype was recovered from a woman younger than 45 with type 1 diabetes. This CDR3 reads CATRQGLWDTEAFF. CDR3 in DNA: TGTGCCACCAGACAGGGGCTCTGGGACACTGAAGCTTTCTTT. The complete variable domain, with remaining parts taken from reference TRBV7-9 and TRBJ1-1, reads DTGVSQNPRHKITKRGQNVTFRCDPISEHNRLYWYRQTLGQGPEFLTYFQNEAQLEKSRLLSDRFSAERPKGSFSTLEIQRTEQGDSAMYLCATRQGLWDTEAFFGQGTRLTVV.